The 23 T cell receptor beta chains below come from one sample, sequenced in a study of shared clonotypes between healthy human individuals (dated by TCRdb to between 2020 and 2021). Libraries were made using the immunoSEQ multiplex PCR assay. As stored in TCRdb, this immuneACCESS dataset retains in-frame rearrangements with V and J assigned. A fraction of the clones does not appear; measured against another copy, unresolved V genes explain less than half of the discrepancy, and the remainder lacks a known reason. The sample table holds 450,000 to 500,000 clones, of which around 79% were seen once. In total, the top ten clones hold over 9.5% of the sample. What was sequenced was PBMCs. The receptors were gathered from a woman aged 40 to 49 in good health. Some clones in this sample may be carry-over from other donors' samples.

This rearrangement joins TRBV7-2 to TRBJ2-2; D remains unclear. The CDR3 has 14 residues. Germline CDR1 SGHTA, CDR2 FQGNSA. Trimming took 1 base from V and 8 from J, leaving 11 bases between them. DNA of the CDR3: TGTGCCAGCAGCTTAGTGGCGGTGAGGGGGGAGCTGTTTTTT. Translating gives CASSLVAVRGELFF.

The chain recombines TRBV30 with TRBJ1-6, with TRBD1 identical over 8 bases. CDR1 is GTSNPN and CDR2 is SVGIG in the germline V gene (reference sequence). The CDR3 contains 16 residues. V was clipped by 2 bases and J by 6 bases; unmatched bases: 9. The CDR3 sequence is CAWSRGKQGVNSPLHF. Here the CDR3 DNA reads TGTGCCTGGAGTCGGGGGAAACAGGGGGTTAATTCACCCCTCCACTTT.

The chain employs TRBV7-9 and TRBJ2-5; possibly TRBD1 or TRBD2 for D (5 bases each). This CDR3 comprises 14 residues. The germline gives CDR1 SEHNR, CDR2 FQNEAQ (reference sequence). The CDR3 region has the DNA TGTGCTGCGAACTCGGGGCAGACCCAAGAGACCCAGTACTTC. Protein: CAANSGQTQETQYF.

This chain links TRBV13 with TRBJ2-6, with TRBD1 as a possible D gene (6 bases). The ends were cut back, 6 bases at V and 0 bases at J, with 12 bases in the middle. This CDR3 has 16 amino acids. In germline, CDR1 is PRHDT, CDR2 FYEKMQ (reference sequence). This chain's CDR3 is CASSPTGFSGANVLTF. CDR3 DNA sequence: TGTGCCAGCAGTCCCACAGGGTTCTCTGGGGCCAACGTCCTGACTTTC. Filled out from reference TRBV13 and TRBJ2-6, the complete variable domain reads AAGVIQSPRHLIKEKRETATLKCYPIPRHDTVYWYQQGPGQDPQFLISFYEKMQSDKGSIPDRFSAQQFSDYHSELNMSSLELGDSALYFCASSPTGFSGANVLTFGAGSRLTVL.

This chain uses TRBV6-9 with TRBJ2-1; no clear D. V was shortened by 2 bases and J by 2 bases, with 13 bases between the two germline ends. Germline values: CDR1 MNHGY, CDR2 SVAAGI. The CDR3 is 16 amino acids. CDR3 amino acids: CASSYQSLHAYNEQFF. The CDR3 DNA is TGTGCCAGCAGTTATCAGAGCCTCCACGCCTACAATGAGCAGTTCTTC.

The chain is built from TRBV27 and TRBJ2-7; D uncertain. CDR3 length equals 14 residues. CDR1 is MNHEY and CDR2 is SMNVEV in the germline V gene (reference sequence). The ends were cut back, 3 bases at V and 0 bases at J, with 9 bases in the middle. CDR3 nucleotides: TGTGCCAGCAGTTTTAACATGAACTCCTACGAGCAGTACTTC. Residues: CASSFNMNSYEQYF.

This clone turned up a few times. V gene TRBV28 combines with J gene TRBJ2-7, with 10 bases matching TRBD2. The J segment lost 3 bases and the V segment lost 3 bases, leaving 5 bases of the junction unmatched. CDR1 and CDR2 from the germline V gene are MDHEN and SYDVKM. The CDR3 sequence is 15 residues long. This CDR3 reads CASSLRTSGLYEQYF. CDR3 DNA: TGTGCCAGCAGTTTGAGGACTAGCGGCCTCTACGAGCAGTACTTC.

V is TRBV7-9 and J is TRBJ2-7; weak D call: TRBD2 (6 bases). The CDR3 has 15 amino acids. Trimming removed 5 bases at V and 1 base at J, with 15 bases between. Per the germline V gene, CDR1 is SEHNR and CDR2 is FQNEAQ (reference sequence). The CDR3 bases are TGTGCCAGCAGCCCGAAAGGGGACTCATCCTACGAGCAGTACTTC. Translating gives CASSPKGDSSYEQYF.

This sequence joins TRBV9 and TRBJ2-1; 9 bases map to TRBD1. Germline-derived CDR1 and CDR2 are SGDLS and YYNGEE. This CDR3 is built from 16 residues. Trimming took 3 bases from V and 10 from J; bases not matched to a gene: 14. This chain's CDR3 is CASSASSTGGRGEQFF. For the CDR3, the DNA is TGTGCCAGCAGCGCAAGTTCTACAGGGGGCAGGGGGGAGCAGTTCTTC.

Of note for this clone: A read error may account for a junction end that differs from germline. The chain uses TRBV5-4 and TRBJ1-2, with 9 bases identical to TRBD1. The CDR3 covers 12 residues. CDR1 and CDR2 from the germline V gene are SGHNT and YYREEE (reference sequence). CDR3 DNA sequence: TGTGCCAGCAGAACAACCGGGACAGGGTACATCTTC. Protein sequence: CASRTTGTGYIF.

This rearrangement joins TRBV27 to TRBJ2-1; 13 bases match TRBD2. This CDR3 is built from 16 residues. V lost 5 bases, J lost 5 bases, and 6 bases stayed unmatched. CDR1 MNHEY and CDR2 SMNVEV come from the germline V gene (reference sequence). Here the CDR3 reads CASSPTTSGRHNEQFF. CDR3 nucleotide sequence: TGTGCCAGCAGTCCAACGACTAGCGGGAGGCACAATGAGCAGTTCTTC.

The genes are TRBV28 and TRBJ1-1; a weak D match, TRBD1 (6 bases). V was shortened by 5 bases and J by 2 bases, with 15 bases between the two germline ends. The V gene's germline CDR1 is MDHEN and CDR2 SYDVKM. The CDR3 is made up of 15 amino acids. The CDR3: CASSLGGQSNTEAFF. CDR3 sequence (DNA): TGTGCCAGCAGTCTAGGTGGACAGAGTAACACTGAAGCTTTCTTT.

This clone has more than one count but fewer than ten. DNA for the CDR3: TGCGCCAGCAGCCAAGATTCGGGGGGCGGGAACACCATATATTTT. Translating it yields CASSQDSGGGNTIYF. The chain carries TRBV4-1 and TRBJ1-3; the D gene is possibly TRBD1 (6 bases). The CDR3 consists of 15 residues. Looked up from germline, CDR1 is MGHRA and CDR2 is YSYEKL. Trimming shortened V by 0 bases and J by 7 bases, and 13 bases separated the two germline ends.

The V call is TRBV2, the J call TRBJ2-7; 9 bases are shared with TRBD2. Per germline, CDR1 SNHLY and CDR2 FYNNEI. J lost 5 bases, V lost 2 bases, and 4 bases had no gene match. The CDR3 has 14 amino acids. CDR3 loop: CASSEIAGVDEQYF. The CDR3 DNA is TGTGCCAGCAGTGAAATAGCGGGAGTAGACGAGCAGTACTTC.

The chain recombines TRBV7-3 with TRBJ2-1, with D unresolved. Germline assignment: CDR1 SGHTA and CDR2 FQGTGA. Between the trimmed V and J ends, which lost 0 bases and 6 bases, there was a span of 12 bases. The length of the CDR3 is 15 residues. The CDR3 here is CASSLTGTAINEQFF. As DNA, the CDR3 is TGTGCCAGCAGCTTAACGGGCACAGCCATCAATGAGCAGTTCTTC.

The chain combines TRBV5-6 with TRBJ2-7, with 7 bases that match TRBD1. After removal of 3 bases from V and 4 bases from J, the junction contained 7 bases not matched to a gene. Germline V gene sequence: CDR1 SGHDT, CDR2 YYEEEE. The length of the CDR3 is 14 residues. CDR3 bases: TGTGCCAGCAGCTACATAACACAGGGGTACGAGCAGTACTTC. Its translation is CASSYITQGYEQYF.

This chain uses TRBV10-1 with TRBJ2-1; possibly TRBD2 for D (5 bases). The CDR3 is made up of 15 amino acids. Trimming took off 3 bases at V and 4 bases at J, with 13 bases between the two ends. Germline V CDR1 and CDR2: WNHNN, SYGVQD (reference sequence). The CDR3 nucleotides read TGCGCCAGCAGTGACCCGACTAAGCGGTACAATGAGCAGTTCTTC. Protein: CASSDPTKRYNEQFF.

This clone was seen at least ten times. The rearrangement uses TRBV19 and TRBJ2-7; 11 bases are shared with TRBD2. The CDR3 has 14 amino acids. The V segment lost 6 bases and the J segment 6 bases; nucleotides outside the gene matches: 7. Germline CDR1 and CDR2: LNHDA and SQIVND (reference sequence). Written as DNA, the CDR3 is TGTGCCAGTAGGGACGGAGGGACTAGCGGCGAGCAGTACTTC. Translation: CASRDGGTSGEQYF.

The chain employs TRBV5-4 and TRBJ2-1, with 11 bases aligning to TRBD2. The CDR3 runs to 16 residues. In germline, CDR1 is SGHNT, CDR2 YYREEE (reference sequence). Losses at the gene ends were 5 bases for V and 5 bases for J; bases not matched to a gene: 9. DNA of the CDR3: TGTGCCAGCAGTCCAGCCTTAGCGGGAGGGAACAATGAGCAGTTCTTC. This translates into CASSPALAGGNNEQFF.

The gene calls are TRBV5-1 and TRBJ2-7; D is unresolved. V lost 4 bases, J lost 8 bases, and 13 bases lay in between. Germline V lookup: CDR1 SGHRS, CDR2 YFSETQ. The CDR3 sequence is 12 residues long. The CDR3 is CASSLPRGQQYF. Here the CDR3 DNA reads TGCGCCAGCAGCCTACCCCGCGGACAGCAGTACTTC.

This chain joins TRBV14 and TRBJ2-1; maybe TRBD1 (6 bases). Trimming stripped 4 bases from V and 7 bases from J, with 14 bases between. This CDR3 spans 14 amino acids. Germline V lookup: CDR1 SGHDN, CDR2 FVKESK. CDR3 amino acids: CASSPIVRGNEQFF. CDR3 bases: TGTGCCAGCAGCCCAATTGTGAGGGGGAATGAGCAGTTCTTC.

The DNA for the CDR3 is TGTGCCAGCAGAAGGGGACAGGACGCGAACACCGGGGAGCTGTTTTTT. It codes for CASRRGQDANTGELFF. This sequence joins TRBV7-9 and TRBJ2-2, with TRBD1 matching 8 bases. This CDR3 contains 16 residues. From germline, CDR1 is SEHNR and CDR2 FQNEAQ (reference sequence). Trimming took 6 bases from V and 0 from J; bases not matched to a gene: 6.

This clone has a handful of counts. This chain uses TRBV7-6 with TRBJ2-5; 8 bases align to TRBD2. Germline V CDR1 and CDR2: SGHVS, FNYEAQ. The CDR3 is 15 residues long. J gave up 2 bases and V 4 bases, and 6 bases lay outside the gene matches. The CDR3 nucleotides are TGTGCCAGCAGCTCCCCGGCTAGCGGGCAAGAGACCCAGTACTTC. This gives the protein CASSSPASGQETQYF.